This T cell receptor beta chain was obtained from a study of CD8+CD57+ T cells in acquired aplastic anemia. Study-wide background: Sorting CD4+ and CD8+ cells gave DNA averaging about 2.9 ug.

Overall study findings and caveats: Patients versus controls showed no significant CD8+ Simpson's diversity difference. Patients had under 30 CD8+ CDR3 sequences in common with controls (the shared set).

For CDR3 and TCR beta VDJ profiling, genomic DNA was the template used. TCRdb re-called the reads through MiXCR, storing one row per CDR3 protein. The sample shows 200,000 to 250,000 distinct CDR3 sequences, under 50% of them seen only once. The sequenced patients had an expansion of CD8+CD57+ cells seen by flow cytometry. Patient blood was sampled before any therapy had been received. Germline lookup yields CDR1 DFQATT and CDR2 SNEGSKA (reference sequence). The length of the CDR3 is 15 residues. Remarks on this clonotype: The target antigen is unknown. A much bigger clone sits one base away, suggesting this may be a read error.

Sequencing input: sorted CD4+, CD8+, or CD8+CD57+ T cells (not recorded which) from PBMCs. This sequence was found in a human donor with aplastic anemia. This chain joins TRBV20-1 and TRBJ1-1; the D is unclear. The CDR3, as DNA: TGCAGTACTAGAAAGTGGTATATTGGGAACACTGAAGCTTTCTTT. Its translation is CSTRKWYIGNTEAFF.